The 23 T cell receptor beta chains given below trace back to one sample, sequenced in a study of tissue T cells after allogeneic stem cell transplantation. Indicated time point: mouse harvest day 14 after allogeneic transplant. Mouse grafts combined 10^7 T-cell-depleted bone marrow cells with 10^6 splenic CD5+ T cells. Generated by immunoSEQ multiplex PCR, the TCRdb table keeps only in-frame clones and is missing some. This repertoire shows over 5,500 clones, around 48% found once; its top ten account for approximately 39%. The sequenced material came from gut tissue. The receptors shown here come from a female BALB/c mouse given C57BL/6 T cells with graft-versus-host disease after an allogeneic hematopoietic cell transplant.

Comments on this clone: Gene names and germline refer to mouse. The read gets to within 1 residue of the CDR3 end, and the germline J gene fills in the rest. The V gene is TRBV13-2, the J gene TRBJ1-1, with a tentative D call TRBD1 (6 bases). Germline V gene data show CDR1 as NNHNN and CDR2 as SYGAGS (reference sequence). With 0 bases removed from V and 7 bases from J, the gap between germline ends came to 16 bases. This CDR3 region has 15 residues. The sequenced part of the CDR3 DNA is TGTGCCAGCGGTGATGCACTAGGGGGGAGGGGAGAAGTCTTC. Translation gives CASGDALGGRGEVF. The full CDR3 protein is CASGDALGGRGEVFF.

This clone appeared once. Germline and genes here are mouse. The read terminates 1 residue before the CDR3 end, so the remaining end is supplied by the germline J gene. The rearrangement joins TRBV12-1 to TRBJ2-4; TRBD2 aligns across 10 bases. This CDR3 comprises 16 residues. Germline V gives CDR1 SGHSN, CDR2 HYEKVE. V trimming: 3 bases; J trimming: 2 bases; junction bases outside the gene matches: 7. CDR3 bases read: TGTGCCAGCTCTTTCCACTGGGGGGGGGATCAAAACACCTTGTAC. Amino acid sequence: CASSFHWGGDQNTLY. The whole CDR3 sequence reads CASSFHWGGDQNTLYF.

On this clone: The genes and germline here are from mouse. Coverage ceases 1 residue before the CDR3 finishes, and the germline J gene fills in the end. The chain employs TRBV12-2 and TRBJ2-7; 8 nucleotides align to TRBD1. Trimming took 2 bases from V and 0 from J; bases not matched to a gene: 5. The CDR3 totals 15 residues. Per the germline V gene, CDR1 is SGHLS and CDR2 is HYDKME. The CDR3 loop reads CASSPDRGNSYEQYF. Partial CDR3 DNA: TGTGCCAGCTCTCCCGACAGGGGAAACTCCTATGAACAGTAC.

A remark on this clone: Mouse gene names and germline throughout. The read stops 1 residue short of the end of the CDR3; the missing end is completed from the germline J gene. The chain recombines TRBV26 with TRBJ1-1; no definite D call. The V end was cut by 2 bases, the J end by 2 bases, with 6 bases between. The CDR3 length is 13 residues. Germline CDR1 reads KGHPV; CDR2 reads FQNQEV (reference sequence). CDR3 residues: CASSLHSNTEVFF. Partial CDR3 DNA: TGTGCCAGCAGTCTGCACAGCAACACAGAAGTCTTC.

Concerning this clone: Each gene name is a mouse one. Here the CDR3 reads CASSRSGNTLYF. CDR3 bases read: TGTGCAAGCAGCAGGAGTGGAAATACGCTCTAT. This chain joins TRBV16 and TRBJ1-3, with D uncertain. Coverage ceases 1 residue before the CDR3 finishes, and the germline J gene fills in the end. The CDR3 contains 12 residues. Germline-derived CDR1 and CDR2 are SGHSA and FRNQAP. The germline V and J ends were trimmed by 5 bases and 3 bases, with 5 bases remaining between them.

As to this clone: The genes and germline here are from mouse. The sequenced part of the CDR3 DNA is TGTGCCAGCGGTGATGGGGGGGCGCGCTCCGACTACACC. It specifies CASGDGGARSDYT. The full CDR3 sequence reads CASGDGGARSDYTF. V usage is TRBV13-2 and J usage is TRBJ1-2; tentatively, D is TRBD1 (6 bases). The read stops 1 residue short of the end of the CDR3; the missing end is completed from the germline J gene. The CDR3 is 14 amino acids. CDR1 is NNHNN and CDR2 is SYGAGS in the germline V gene (reference sequence). Trimming cost V 0 bases and J 4 bases, with 10 bases left between them.

This clone rates as medium-sized. Gene names refer to mouse genes. The CDR3 end falls 1 residue outside the read, so it is completed with the germline J gene. This rearrangement joins TRBV12-1 to TRBJ2-4, with D hard to call. This CDR3 spans 13 amino acids. V was pared by 4 bases and J by 2 bases, with 9 bases between. In germline, CDR1 is SGHSN, CDR2 HYEKVE. Incomplete CDR3 DNA: TGTGCCAGCTCCCCGGGCCCTCAAAACACCTTGTAC. Amino acids: CASSPGPQNTLY. The CDR3, in full, reads CASSPGPQNTLYF.

As regards this clone: The genes and germline here are from mouse. The CDR3 end lies 1 residue beyond the end of the read and is filled in from the germline J gene. The chain links TRBV26 to TRBJ2-1, with D perhaps TRBD1 or TRBD2 (5 bases each). V was shortened by 3 bases and J by 3 bases, with 9 bases between the two germline ends. Germline V CDR1 and CDR2: KGHPV, FQNQEV (reference sequence). The CDR3 runs 14 residues. CDR3 amino acids: CASSLSGGYAEQFF. The sequenced CDR3 bases are TGTGCCAGCAGTCTTTCCGGGGGCTATGCTGAGCAGTTC.

This clone is classed as medium-sized (0.01 to 0.1%). Gene names refer to mouse genes. The read halts 1 residue ahead of the CDR3 end, with the missing end drawn from the germline J gene. V usage is TRBV3 and J usage is TRBJ2-7; 10 bases match TRBD2. The germline CDR1 and CDR2 sequences are SNHLY and FYNGKV (reference sequence). The CDR3 extends over 13 amino acids. The ends lost 5 bases at V and 5 bases at J; junction bases unmatched: 3. The part of the CDR3 DNA that was read is TGTGCCAGCAGCGCCCTGGGGGGGCATGAACAGTAC. This translates into CASSALGGHEQY. The CDR3 reads in full as CASSALGGHEQYF.

With respect to this clone: Mouse names are used for the genes. The read halts 1 residue ahead of the CDR3 end, with the missing end drawn from the germline J gene. The genes are TRBV19 and TRBJ1-1; a possible D gene is TRBD1 (6 bases). The CDR3 is 15 residues long. CDR1 and CDR2 (germline): FNHDT, SITEND (reference sequence). V lost 2 bases to trimming and J lost 4 bases, with 15 bases between them. Partial CDR3 DNA: TGTGCCAGCAGTATGCCCGGGGGCGCATTCACAGAAGTCTTC. Amino acids: CASSMPGGAFTEVF. The whole CDR3 protein is CASSMPGGAFTEVFF. The full variable domain, completed using reference TRBV19 and TRBJ1-1, is GGIITQTPKFLIGQEGQKLTLKCQQNFNHDTMYWYRQDSGKGLRLIYYSITENDLQKGDLSEGYDASREKKSSFSLTVTSAQKNEMAVFLCASSMPGGAFTEVFFGKGTRLTVV.

This clone has just a few counts. Each gene name is a mouse one. The CDR3 is cut off 1 residue early in the read; its end comes from the germline J gene. The V and J genes are TRBV26 and TRBJ2-7, with 7 bases fitting TRBD1. The CDR3 length is 12 residues. The V gene end was trimmed by 3 bases and the J gene end by 6 bases; junction bases not matched to a gene: 2. Germline V gene lookup returns CDR1 KGHPV and CDR2 FQNQEV (reference sequence). The CDR3 DNA, read in part, is TGTGCCAGCAGTCTTAACAGGGGTGAACAGTAC. It translates to CASSLNRGEQY. The entire CDR3 is CASSLNRGEQYF.

In its sample, this clone was seen once. Mouse gene names apply. The read is 1 residue too short to cover the CDR3 end, so that end is filled in from the germline J gene. V is TRBV16 and J is TRBJ2-3, with no clear D. CDR3 length: 11 amino acids. V gave up 9 bases and J gave up 1 base, with 5 bases separating them. The germline V gene has CDR1 SGHSA and CDR2 FRNQAP. CDR3 sequence reads: CAREGAETLYF. The DNA read from the CDR3 is TGTGCAAGGGAAGGTGCAGAAACGCTGTAT.

This clone was counted a few times. Gene names denote mouse genes. The read is 1 residue too short to cover the CDR3 end, so that end is filled in from the germline J gene. The rearrangement uses TRBV24 and TRBJ1-5; no clear D gene. The V end lost 2 bases, the J end lost 0 bases, and 5 bases lay between the germline ends. Looked up from germline, CDR1 is KGHTA and CDR2 is FRNEEI. There are 14 residues in the CDR3. The CDR3 reads CASSLSSNNQAPLF. The DNA read from the CDR3 is TGTGCCAGCAGTCTGAGCAGTAACAACCAGGCTCCGCTT.

With respect to this clone: Gene names are mouse gene names. The chain's CDR3 is CSSSQSGKDTEVFF. Incomplete CDR3 DNA: TGCTCCAGCAGTCAATCAGGGAAGGACACAGAAGTCTTC. The chain uses TRBV23 and TRBJ1-1. The sequence runs out 1 residue before the end of the CDR3; the remainder is reconstructed from the germline J gene. The CDR3 consists of 14 residues. CDR1 is KGHTA, CDR2 FQNQQP, per germline.

Turning to this clone: All gene names here are mouse names. Sequencing ends 1 residue short of the CDR3 end; the germline J gene provides the rest. The chain couples TRBV19 to TRBJ2-7, with 8 bases aligning to TRBD1. Germline CDR1 reads FNHDT; CDR2 reads SITEND (reference sequence). This CDR3 comprises 13 residues. The V and J ends lost 4 bases and 1 base, in that order; junction bases with no gene match: 1. The CDR3 reads CASSRDRSYEQYF. The sequenced CDR3 bases are TGTGCCAGCAGTCGGGACAGGTCCTATGAACAGTAC.

With regard to this clone: Gene labels here are mouse ones. The read stops 1 residue short of the end of the CDR3; the missing end is completed from the germline J gene. The rearrangement joins TRBV23 to TRBJ1-4; the table's D call, TRBD1, was not checked against the DNA. From germline, CDR1 is KGHTA and CDR2 FQNQQP. The CDR3 extends over 15 amino acids. The CDR3 protein is CSSSQAGQINERLFF. The CDR3 DNA, read in part, is TGCTCCAGCAGTCAAGCGGGACAGATCAACGAAAGATTATTT.

By frequency in the sample, this clone is medium-sized. Mouse gene names apply. The read terminates 1 residue ahead of where the CDR3 ends, so the germline J gene completes it. The V and J genes are TRBV5 and TRBJ1-4; maybe TRBD1 (5 bases). Trimming left V 0 bases short and J 1 base short, with 6 bases between. In germline, CDR1 is LGHNA, CDR2 YNLKQL (reference sequence). The CDR3 covers 15 residues. The CDR3 loop is CASSQERGSNERLFF. CDR3 DNA, as far as it was read: TGTGCCAGCAGCCAAGAGAGGGGTTCCAACGAAAGATTATTT.

Points on this clone: Genes and germline come from the mouse. The CDR3 loop is CSSSQRDRGGTLYF. The part of the CDR3 DNA that was read is TGCTCCAGCAGTCAAAGGGACAGGGGGGGTACGCTCTAT. The gene calls are TRBV23 and TRBJ1-3; the table's D call, TRBD1, has no DNA check behind it. The read terminates 1 residue before the CDR3 end, so the remaining end is supplied by the germline J gene. This CDR3 comprises 14 residues. Germline lookup yields CDR1 KGHTA and CDR2 FQNQQP.

About this clone: Germline and junction disagree at one end, which may indicate a read error. Mouse names are used for the genes. The read finishes 1 residue shy of the CDR3 end, and the germline J gene is used to complete it. This chain links TRBV13-1 with TRBJ1-3; TRBD1 might be the D (5 bases). The V gene's germline CDR1 is NSHNY and CDR2 SYGAGN. This CDR3 comprises 15 residues. The CDR3 sequence is CASGERTLSGNTLYF. The covered CDR3 bases are TGTGCCAGCGGTGAGAGGACACTTTCTGGAAATACGCTCTAT.

With regard to this clone: Gene names denote mouse genes. The read stops 1 residue short of the end of the CDR3; the missing end is completed from the germline J gene. The chain uses TRBV31 and TRBJ1-6; TRBD1 is a possible D gene (6 bases). TRBJ1-6 counts as an open reading frame of uncertain function. The CDR3 extends over 14 amino acids. V was pared by 0 bases and J by 7 bases, with 10 bases between. The germline V gene has CDR1 GKSSPN and CDR2 SITVG. CDR3 DNA (partial): TGTGCCTGGAGTCTGGGACAAACCAATTCGCCCCTCTAC. It encodes CAWSLGQTNSPLY. From start to end, the CDR3 is CAWSLGQTNSPLYF.

As regards this clone: Mouse gene names apply. The read stops 1 residue short of the end of the CDR3; the missing end is completed from the germline J gene. The chain employs TRBV26 and TRBJ1-4, with D possibly TRBD1 on 5 matching bases. The CDR3 is 14 residues long. Trimming took off 2 bases at V and 3 bases at J, with 7 bases between the two ends. CDR1 is KGHPV, CDR2 FQNQEV, per germline (reference sequence). CDR3 sequence reads: CASSLGDPNERLFF. The sequenced CDR3 bases are TGTGCCAGCAGTCTGGGGGACCCCAACGAAAGATTATTT.

Only a few counts were recorded for this clone. Gene names are the mouse ones. Read sequence stops 1 residue before the CDR3 end, and the germline J gene provides the missing end. The rearrangement uses TRBV1 and TRBJ2-2; D is tentatively TRBD1 or TRBD2 (5 bases each). This CDR3 is 14 amino acids long. Trimming took 6 bases from V and 2 from J, leaving 10 bases between them. The germline V gene encodes CDR1 NSQYPW and CDR2 LRSPGD (reference sequence). The part of the CDR3 DNA that was read is TGCACCTGCAGGCGGGACGGGAACACCGGGCAGCTCTAC. This sequence encodes CTCRRDGNTGQLY. The whole CDR3 region reads CTCRRDGNTGQLYF.

Concerning this clone itself: Gene and germline names: mouse. With the read ending 1 residue before the CDR3 end, the germline J gene is used to fill in that end. The rearrangement uses TRBV13-2 and TRBJ2-1; TRBD2 agrees at 13 bases. Germline V CDR1 and CDR2: NNHNN, SYGAGS (reference sequence). The length of the CDR3 is 14 residues. V gave up 5 bases and J gave up 7 bases; unmatched junction bases: 3. This CDR3 reads CASGDWGGRAEQFF. The CDR3 DNA, read in part, is TGTGCCAGCGGGGACTGGGGGGGCCGGGCTGAGCAGTTC.